The rows below give T cell receptor beta chains drawn from one sample of a study of identical twins. TCRdb reanalysed the 5' RACE reads using MiXCR and keeps one entry per CDR3 protein. This sample has 200,000 to 300,000 distinct CDR3 sequences, with 6.5% to 9% found just once. The sample also formed part of further work on yellow fever vaccine responses in identical twins.

Sequencing was carried out using CD8+ T cells sorted from blood. The source is a woman under 30 in good health. CDR3s include the opening cysteine and the closing phenylalanine or tryptophan. The D gene is left open where the match is weak. The size field is filled for only some rows; it gives once, few, many or a size class.

j_gene: TRBJ2-5
abundance: many
v_gene: TRBV18
d_gene: -
CDR3nt: TGTGCCAGCTCACCAGGTGGGGAGGAGACCCAGTACTTC
CDR3aa: CASSPGGEETQYF

j_gene: TRBJ1-1
abundance: many
v_gene: TRBV7-9
d_gene: -
CDR3nt: TGTGCCAGCAGCTTAGGGACAACCGAAGCTTTCTTT
CDR3aa: CASSLGTTEAFF

j_gene: TRBJ1-6
abundance: few
v_gene: TRBV7-2
d_gene: TRBD1
CDR3nt: TGTGCCAGCAGAGAGCGACGGTGGACAGGGGGCGAAGGCTGGCCCCCAAATTCACCCCTCCACTTT
CDR3aa: CASRERRWTGGEGWPPNSPLHF

j_gene: TRBJ2-1
abundance: few
v_gene: TRBV12-3/TRBV12-4
d_gene: -
CDR3nt: TGTGCCAGCAGCTCAGCCGCTCCCCATGAGCAGTTCTTC
CDR3aa: CASSSAAPHEQFF

j_gene: TRBJ2-1
abundance: many
v_gene: TRBV5-6
d_gene: TRBD1
CDR3nt: TGTGCCAGCAGCTCCGGGACAGGTCCCTACAATGAGCAGTTCTTC
CDR3aa: CASSSGTGPYNEQFF

j_gene: TRBJ1-1
abundance: many
v_gene: TRBV5-1
d_gene: -
CDR3nt: TGCGCCAGCAGTAAGGGGGATACTGAAGCTTTCTTT
CDR3aa: CASSKGDTEAFF

j_gene: TRBJ2-1
abundance: -
v_gene: TRBV6-4
d_gene: TRBD2
CDR3nt: TGTGCCAGCAGTGAATCGACTAGCGGTGACAATGAGCAGTTCTTC
CDR3aa: CASSESTSGDNEQFF

j_gene: TRBJ2-2
abundance: -
v_gene: TRBV13
d_gene: -
CDR3nt: TGTGCCAGCAGCTTAAGGGGGAGGGCCGACACCGGGGAGCTGTTTTTT
CDR3aa: CASSLRGRADTGELFF

j_gene: TRBJ2-1
abundance: -
v_gene: TRBV6-1
d_gene: -
CDR3nt: TGTGCCAGCATCCCCTCTCAATCCTACAATGAGCAGTTCTTC
CDR3aa: CASIPSQSYNEQFF

j_gene: TRBJ2-4
abundance: many
v_gene: TRBV24-1
d_gene: -
CDR3nt: TGTGCCACCAGTGAGAACAGGGAGGTTGACATTCAGTACTTC
CDR3aa: CATSENREVDIQYF

j_gene: TRBJ2-5
abundance: few
v_gene: TRBV7-8
d_gene: -
CDR3nt: TGTGCCAGCAGCTTATTGGGCATCGGCCAAGAGACCCAGTACTTC
CDR3aa: CASSLLGIGQETQYF

j_gene: TRBJ2-7
abundance: few
v_gene: TRBV20-1
d_gene: -
CDR3nt: TGCAGTGCTAGAGAGGCGGCCTCCTACGAGCAGTACTTC
CDR3aa: CSAREAASYEQYF

j_gene: TRBJ2-7
abundance: -
v_gene: TRBV11-2
d_gene: -
CDR3nt: TGTGCCAGCAGCTTAGCCCCCCTTACAGCCAGCTCCTACGAGCAGTACTTC
CDR3aa: CASSLAPLTASSYEQYF

j_gene: TRBJ1-5
abundance: many
v_gene: TRBV7-8
d_gene: TRBD1
CDR3nt: TGTGCCAGCAGCACCTGGACAGGGCCTAATCAGCCCCAGCATTTT
CDR3aa: CASSTWTGPNQPQHF

j_gene: TRBJ2-1
abundance: -
v_gene: TRBV7-6
d_gene: TRBD2
CDR3nt: TGTGCCAGCAGCCCCCCGGGACTAGAGAATGAGCAGTTCTTC
CDR3aa: CASSPPGLENEQFF

j_gene: TRBJ2-2
abundance: many
v_gene: TRBV24-1
d_gene: TRBD2
CDR3nt: TGTGCCACCATGGGGCCAGCGGGGGTTGGTGTCACCGGGGAGCTGTTTTTT
CDR3aa: CATMGPAGVGVTGELFF

j_gene: TRBJ2-4
abundance: -
v_gene: TRBV2
d_gene: TRBD1
CDR3nt: TGTGCCAGCAGTTCCGACCCGAAAGGGACAGGGAGGGACATTCAGTACTTC
CDR3aa: CASSSDPKGTGRDIQYF

j_gene: TRBJ2-1
abundance: many
v_gene: TRBV20-1
d_gene: TRBD2
CDR3nt: TGCAGTGTCGGACTAGCGGACTACAATGAGCAGTTCTTC
CDR3aa: CSVGLADYNEQFF

j_gene: TRBJ2-1
abundance: many
v_gene: TRBV7-2
d_gene: -
CDR3nt: TGTGCCAGCAGCTTAGGTCTAGGAAACAATGAGCAGTTCTTC
CDR3aa: CASSLGLGNNEQFF

j_gene: TRBJ2-5
abundance: -
v_gene: TRBV6-1
d_gene: -
CDR3nt: TGTGCCAGCAGTGAGGGCATGGGGGCAGCGGAGACCCAGTACTTC
CDR3aa: CASSEGMGAAETQYF

j_gene: TRBJ2-3
abundance: few
v_gene: TRBV7-9
d_gene: TRBD2
CDR3nt: TGTGCCAGCAGCCCTCGACTAGCGGGAGAGGAAGATACGCAGTATTTT
CDR3aa: CASSPRLAGEEDTQYF

j_gene: TRBJ2-7
abundance: many
v_gene: TRBV28
d_gene: TRBD1
CDR3nt: TGTGCCAGCAGTAGGACAGGATCCCACGAGCAGTACTTC
CDR3aa: CASSRTGSHEQYF

j_gene: TRBJ2-3
abundance: many
v_gene: TRBV28
d_gene: -
CDR3nt: TGTGCCAGCAGTTGGGTTGAGCGGACAGATACGCAGTATTTT
CDR3aa: CASSWVERTDTQYF

j_gene: TRBJ2-5
abundance: many
v_gene: TRBV20-1
d_gene: TRBD1
CDR3nt: TGCAGTGCGCGACAGGGGGCTTCCTGGTTTTGGGAAGAGACCCAGTACTTC
CDR3aa: CSARQGASWFWEETQYF

j_gene: TRBJ2-5
abundance: -
v_gene: TRBV18
d_gene: -
CDR3nt: TGTGCCAGCTCACCAATGGGTAGTCAAGAGACCCAGTACTTC
CDR3aa: CASSPMGSQETQYF

j_gene: TRBJ1-3
abundance: many
v_gene: TRBV20-1
d_gene: TRBD1
CDR3nt: TGCAGTGCTGGCGACAGGGATAAAAACACCATATATTTT
CDR3aa: CSAGDRDKNTIYF

j_gene: TRBJ2-3
abundance: many
v_gene: TRBV4-1
d_gene: -
CDR3nt: TGCGCCAGCAGCCAAGAAGGGTTAGTTTGGCCTCCCGGTCCCACAGATACGCAGTATTTT
CDR3aa: CASSQEGLVWPPGPTDTQYF

j_gene: TRBJ2-2
abundance: -
v_gene: TRBV28
d_gene: -
CDR3nt: TGTGCCAGCAGTTTGAACTATGGGACCGGGGAGCTGTTTTTT
CDR3aa: CASSLNYGTGELFF

j_gene: TRBJ2-1
abundance: -
v_gene: TRBV10-2
d_gene: -
CDR3nt: TGCGCCAGCCGGCTGGGGTTTAATGAGCAGTTCTTC
CDR3aa: CASRLGFNEQFF

j_gene: TRBJ2-1
abundance: few
v_gene: TRBV13
d_gene: -
CDR3nt: TGTGCCAGCAGCTTACCGAGTTCCTACAATGAGCAGTTCTTC
CDR3aa: CASSLPSSYNEQFF

j_gene: TRBJ1-1
abundance: many
v_gene: TRBV5-5
d_gene: -
CDR3nt: TGTGCCAGCAGCGTGAACACTGAAGCTTTCTTT
CDR3aa: CASSVNTEAFF

j_gene: TRBJ1-5
abundance: -
v_gene: TRBV15
d_gene: -
CDR3nt: TGTGCCACCAGCCTCGGGATTCAGCCCCAGCATTTT
CDR3aa: CATSLGIQPQHF

j_gene: TRBJ1-5
abundance: many
v_gene: TRBV25-1
d_gene: -
CDR3nt: TGTGCCAGCAGTGGAGATAGCAATCAGCCCCAGCATTTT
CDR3aa: CASSGDSNQPQHF

j_gene: TRBJ1-1
abundance: few
v_gene: TRBV18
d_gene: -
CDR3nt: TGTGCCAGGTTCCAGGGTGATGGTGAAGCTTTCTTT
CDR3aa: CARFQGDGEAFF

j_gene: TRBJ2-1
abundance: many
v_gene: TRBV27
d_gene: -
CDR3nt: TGTGCCAGCAGTGGGGGGAGGCTCTCCTACAATGAGCAGTTCTTC
CDR3aa: CASSGGRLSYNEQFF

j_gene: TRBJ2-3
abundance: -
v_gene: TRBV6-2/TRBV6-3
d_gene: -
CDR3nt: TGTGCCAGCAGTTACCCCCTCGATTTCAGGGGTACTAGCACAGATACGCAGTATTTT
CDR3aa: CASSYPLDFRGTSTDTQYF

j_gene: TRBJ2-1
abundance: many
v_gene: TRBV2
d_gene: -
CDR3nt: TGTGCCAGCCTCGGTTACAATGAGCAGTTCTTC
CDR3aa: CASLGYNEQFF

j_gene: TRBJ2-1
abundance: many
v_gene: TRBV4-1
d_gene: -
CDR3nt: TGCGCCAGCAGCGATCGGCGGGCCCCCTACAATGAGCAGTTCTTC
CDR3aa: CASSDRRAPYNEQFF

j_gene: TRBJ1-5
abundance: many
v_gene: TRBV29-1
d_gene: -
CDR3nt: TGCAGCGTTGCGGAGGGGGGCAATCAGCCCCAGCATTTT
CDR3aa: CSVAEGGNQPQHF

j_gene: TRBJ2-1
abundance: -
v_gene: TRBV3-1
d_gene: TRBD2
CDR3nt: TGTGCCAGCAGCCGCCCATCTCTAGCGGGGGCCTACAATGAGCAGTTCTTC
CDR3aa: CASSRPSLAGAYNEQFF

j_gene: TRBJ2-7
abundance: many
v_gene: TRBV20-1
d_gene: TRBD2
CDR3nt: TGCAGTGCGGCAACTAGCGACACCTCCTACGAGCAGTACTTC
CDR3aa: CSAATSDTSYEQYF

j_gene: TRBJ2-2
abundance: few
v_gene: TRBV6-5
d_gene: -
CDR3nt: TGTGCCACCCAGAGGGGCTCCGGGGAGCTGTTTTTT
CDR3aa: CATQRGSGELFF

j_gene: TRBJ2-2
abundance: many
v_gene: TRBV27
d_gene: TRBD2
CDR3nt: TGTGCCAGCAGTCGGGAGGAGGCCGGGGAGCTGTTTTTT
CDR3aa: CASSREEAGELFF

j_gene: TRBJ2-3
abundance: -
v_gene: TRBV7-6
d_gene: TRBD2
CDR3nt: TGTGCCAGCAGCTTAACCCGGGGGGGGAACACAGATACGCAGTATTTT
CDR3aa: CASSLTRGGNTDTQYF

j_gene: TRBJ1-1
abundance: few
v_gene: TRBV4-1
d_gene: -
CDR3nt: TGCGCCAGCAGCCTTTATCTGAACACTGAAGCTTTCTTT
CDR3aa: CASSLYLNTEAFF

j_gene: TRBJ2-2
abundance: few
v_gene: TRBV4-1
d_gene: -
CDR3nt: TGCGCCAGCAGCCAATGGGGCGGGGAGCTGTTTTTT
CDR3aa: CASSQWGGELFF

j_gene: TRBJ2-7
abundance: few
v_gene: TRBV2
d_gene: -
CDR3nt: TGTGCCAGCAGTGACCCTGGTAAGGGGAAATCGGCCTACGAGCAGTACTTC
CDR3aa: CASSDPGKGKSAYEQYF

j_gene: TRBJ2-3
abundance: -
v_gene: TRBV5-1
d_gene: TRBD2
CDR3nt: TGCGCCAGCAGCCCCGGACTAGCGGGGGGCATTACGCAGTATTTT
CDR3aa: CASSPGLAGGITQYF

j_gene: TRBJ2-1
abundance: many
v_gene: TRBV14
d_gene: -
CDR3nt: TGTGCCAGCAGCCAACTTTACAATGAGCAGTTCTTC
CDR3aa: CASSQLYNEQFF

j_gene: TRBJ2-5
abundance: -
v_gene: TRBV2
d_gene: -
CDR3nt: TGTGCCAGCGCGAACGCGGGGTTAGAGACCCAGTACTTC
CDR3aa: CASANAGLETQYF

j_gene: TRBJ1-1
abundance: many
v_gene: TRBV7-8
d_gene: TRBD1
CDR3nt: TGTGCCAGCAGCTCCGACAGGGGGATGAACACTGAAGCTTTCTTT
CDR3aa: CASSSDRGMNTEAFF

j_gene: TRBJ2-2
abundance: many
v_gene: TRBV12-5
d_gene: -
CDR3nt: TGTGCTAGTGGTTGGCAGGCCACCGGGGAGCTGTTTTTT
CDR3aa: CASGWQATGELFF

j_gene: TRBJ2-7
abundance: -
v_gene: TRBV2
d_gene: -
CDR3nt: TGTGCCAGCAGGGTGACAGAACTTTACGAGCAGTACTTC
CDR3aa: CASRVTELYEQYF

j_gene: TRBJ1-5
abundance: many
v_gene: TRBV4-1
d_gene: -
CDR3nt: TGCGCCAGCAGCCAAGTTAGCAATCAGCCCCAGCATTTT
CDR3aa: CASSQVSNQPQHF